The 27 T cell receptor beta chains in this list originate from one sample, sequenced in a study of beta chain features in type 1 diabetes. The whole isolated RNA underwent reverse transcription, so sequencing captured expressed TCRB transcripts. TCRdb's table, derived via immunoSEQ multiplex PCR, lists solely in-frame clones and lacks some. The sample gives nearly 250,000 clones, over 12% of which show up once; about 0.026% is in the top ten. The sample comprised naive CD4+ T cells from blood. The receptors derive from a woman in her thirties or forties in good health.

This rearrangement joins TRBV2 to TRBJ1-2; 9 bases line up with TRBD1. Germline CDR1 and CDR2: SNHLY and FYNNEI. The ends lost 6 bases at V and 4 bases at J; junction bases unmatched: 9. The CDR3 loop spans 15 amino acids. CDR3 DNA: TGTGCCAGCAGAGCCACAGGGGGCGCTGGCTATGGCTACACCTTC. It specifies CASRATGGAGYGYTF.

A single count supports this clone. The chain recombines TRBV6-4 with TRBJ1-5; TRBD1 agrees at 7 bases. Germline V CDR1 and CDR2: MRHNA, SNTAGT. Trimming at V came to 3 bases and at J to 7 bases, leaving 3 bases not matched to a gene. CDR3 length equals 13 residues. CDR3 sequence: CASSEGRGQPQHF. CDR3 sequence (DNA): TGTGCCAGCAGTGAAGGCAGGGGGCAGCCCCAGCATTTT.

This chain uses TRBV25-1 with TRBJ1-2; 10 nucleotides align to TRBD1. There are 17 residues in the CDR3. The V gene end was trimmed by 3 bases and the J gene end by 0 bases; junction bases not matched to a gene: 7. Germline V gene data show CDR1 as MGHDK and CDR2 as SYGVNS. CDR3 nucleotide sequence: TGTGCCAGCAGTGATTGGGGACAGGGGCGGGCTAACTATGGCTACACCTTC. This translates into CASSDWGQGRANYGYTF.

This chain joins TRBV7-9 and TRBJ2-5; 11 nucleotides match TRBD1. With 3 bases clipped from V and 5 bases from J, the junction kept 5 bases outside the gene matches. The germline V gene encodes CDR1 SEHNR and CDR2 FQNEAQ (reference sequence). CDR3 size: 15 residues. DNA of the CDR3: TGTGCCAGCAGCTTGCGGACAGGGGGCCTTGAGACCCAGTACTTC. It codes for CASSLRTGGLETQYF.

This clone was detected only a few times. V and J are TRBV11-2 and TRBJ1-2; 8 bases align to TRBD1. Germline V gives CDR1 SGHAT, CDR2 FQNNGV. V trimming: 2 bases; J trimming: 5 bases; junction bases outside the gene matches: 1. The length of the CDR3 is 13 residues. The CDR3 protein is CASSLTGGYGYTF. The CDR3 DNA sequence: TGTGCCAGCAGCTTAACAGGGGGATATGGCTACACCTTC. Complete variable domain (other parts from reference TRBV11-2 and TRBJ1-2): EAGVAQSPRYKIIEKRQSVAFWCNPISGHATLYWYQQILGQGPKLLIQFQNNGVVDDSQLPKDRFSAERLKGVDSTLKIQPAKLEDSAVYLCASSLTGGYGYTFGSGTRLTVV.

This clone was detected a few times. V gene TRBV6-5 combines with J gene TRBJ1-2; D might be TRBD1 (6 bases). The CDR3 contains 13 residues. The germline V gene has CDR1 MNHEY and CDR2 SVGAGI. Deletions cut 10 bases from V and 0 bases from J, with 12 bases between. The CDR3 here is CAITRGPNYGYTF. The DNA for the CDR3 is TGTGCCATCACCAGGGGACCTAACTATGGCTACACCTTC.

V is TRBV5-1 and J is TRBJ2-5, with a weak D call TRBD2 (5 bases). V was pared by 4 bases and J by 7 bases, with 20 bases between. CDR3 length: 15 residues. Germline V gene lookup returns CDR1 SGHRS and CDR2 YFSETQ. For the CDR3, the DNA is TGCGCCAGCAGCGCCACTACTCAAGGCGAGGGGACCCAGTACTTC. Protein sequence: CASSATTQGEGTQYF.

This clone has just a few counts. The chain employs TRBV7-6 and TRBJ2-3; D is ambiguous. Trimming shortened V by 1 base and J by 1 base, and 6 bases separated the two germline ends. This CDR3 has 14 amino acids. Germline CDR1 is SGHVS and CDR2 is FNYEAQ. In nucleotides, the CDR3 is TGTGCCAGCAGCTTAGGGTCAGGCACAGATACGCAGTATTTT. It translates to CASSLGSGTDTQYF.

The chain employs TRBV7-2 and TRBJ1-2; D is uncertain. From germline, CDR1 is SGHTA and CDR2 FQGNSA. V was pared by 5 bases and J by 5 bases, with 18 bases between. The CDR3 has 15 amino acids. This CDR3 is CASSARPLTEYGYTF. As DNA, the CDR3 is TGTGCCAGCAGCGCCCGACCCCTGACGGAGTATGGCTACACCTTC.

The chain links TRBV5-8 to TRBJ1-2, with D perhaps TRBD1 (5 bases). Germline CDR1 is SGHTS and CDR2 is YDEGEE. Trimming cost V 0 bases and J 8 bases, with 14 bases left between them. The CDR3 covers 14 residues. Written as DNA, the CDR3 is TGTGCCAGCAGCTTGGTCCGGGACTCGAGGGGCTACACCTTC. Residues: CASSLVRDSRGYTF.

V gene TRBV5-1 combines with J gene TRBJ2-5, with 7 bases aligning to TRBD1. The ends lost 4 bases at V and 5 bases at J; junction bases unmatched: 8. CDR3 size: 14 residues. Looked up from germline, CDR1 is SGHRS and CDR2 is YFSETQ. CDR3 in DNA: TGCGCCAGCAGCCCCGGGACAGAATGGGAGACCCAGTACTTC. It is translated as CASSPGTEWETQYF.

In this sample, this clone turned up a few times. CDR3 sequence reads: CASSFWIAGGGELFF. The CDR3, as DNA: TGTGCCAGCAGCTTTTGGATAGCGGGGGGTGGGGAGCTGTTTTTT. The chain employs TRBV13 and TRBJ2-2, with 10 bases that match TRBD2. The germline CDR1 and CDR2 sequences are PRHDT and FYEKMQ (reference sequence). The CDR3 runs 15 residues. V lost 3 bases, J lost 8 bases, and 6 bases stayed unmatched.

This clone was seen more than once but under ten times. The rearrangement links TRBV5-4 to TRBJ1-5; D possibly corresponds to TRBD1 (5 bases). V lost 4 bases to trimming and J lost 2 bases, with 13 bases between them. The CDR3 consists of 15 residues. CDR1 SGHNT and CDR2 YYREEE come from the germline V gene (reference sequence). The CDR3 DNA is TGTGCCAGCAGCCAACATGCGGGGGGCAATCAGCCCCAGCATTTT. Amino acids: CASSQHAGGNQPQHF.

V is TRBV4-3 and J is TRBJ2-1, with unresolved D. The CDR3 totals 13 residues. The germline V gene encodes CDR1 LGHNA and CDR2 YSLEER. Trimming took off 1 base at V and 3 bases at J, with 4 bases between the two ends. DNA of the CDR3: TGCGCCAGCAGCCAAGGACTCTACAATGAGCAGTTCTTC. It yields the protein CASSQGLYNEQFF.

This clone was seen a handful of times. The chain employs TRBV5-6 and TRBJ2-1; D is ambiguous. The CDR3 has 16 amino acids. The germline gives CDR1 SGHDT, CDR2 YYEEEE. Deletions cut 1 base from V and 0 bases from J, with 11 bases between. CDR3 DNA: TGTGCCAGCAGCTTGAATCCATCCCACTCCTACAATGAGCAGTTCTTC. Translating gives CASSLNPSHSYNEQFF.

Here the CDR3 DNA reads TGTGCCAGCAGGGAACAGAGGAGCTCTGGAAACACCATATATTTT. Its translation: CASREQRSSGNTIYF. The V gene is TRBV2, the J gene TRBJ1-3; D unresolved. Germline V gene data show CDR1 as SNHLY and CDR2 as FYNNEI. CDR3 length: 15 residues. Deletions cut 6 bases from V and 0 bases from J, with 12 bases between.

There are a few counts of this clone. This sequence joins TRBV5-6 and TRBJ1-1; 9 positions match TRBD1. CDR1 is SGHDT and CDR2 is YYEEEE in the germline V gene. Trimming took 3 bases from V and 5 from J; bases not matched to a gene: 5. This CDR3 is built from 14 residues. The CDR3 reads CASSSGQGYTEAFF. The CDR3 DNA reads TGTGCCAGCAGCTCCGGACAGGGGTATACTGAAGCTTTCTTT.

This clone was picked up a small number of times. V is TRBV2 and J is TRBJ2-5, with 8 bases identical to TRBD2. This CDR3 is built from 14 residues. Germline V gene sequence: CDR1 SNHLY, CDR2 FYNNEI. The ends lost 7 bases at V and 0 bases at J; junction bases unmatched: 4. CDR3: CASTGGTYQETQYF. The CDR3 region has the DNA TGTGCCAGCACGGGGGGGACTTACCAAGAGACCCAGTACTTC.

This rearrangement joins TRBV11-2 to TRBJ2-2, with TRBD2 matching 13 bases. The CDR3 sequence is 18 residues long. The trim removed 4 bases at V and 5 bases at J, leaving 10 bases unmatched. CDR1 is SGHAT, CDR2 FQNNGV, per germline. The CDR3 coding sequence is TGTGCCAGCAGCTCACGACTAGCGGGGGGTCGGGGTACCGGGGAGCTGTTTTTT. Translation: CASSSRLAGGRGTGELFF.

The chain is built from TRBV18 and TRBJ1-4; 9 bases match TRBD1. With V trimmed by 4 bases and J by 8 bases, 8 bases remained unmatched. Germline loops: CDR1 KGHSH, CDR2 LQKENI. This CDR3 has 15 residues. The CDR3 loop reads CASSRYRGQDEKLFF. The CDR3 DNA reads as TGTGCCAGCTCACGTTACAGGGGGCAAGACGAAAAACTGTTTTTT.

This sequence joins TRBV5-1 and TRBJ2-3, with TRBD1 matching over 7 bases. This CDR3 has 15 amino acids. Trimming cost V 4 bases and J 1 base; bases outside gene matches: 6. Germline V CDR1 and CDR2: SGHRS, YFSETQ. CDR3 nucleotides: TGCGCCAGCAGCCTTCGGGACAGCGGCACAGATACGCAGTATTTT. Protein product: CASSLRDSGTDTQYF.

The chain combines TRBV7-2 with TRBJ2-7; 11 positions agree with TRBD2. The germline V gene encodes CDR1 SGHTA and CDR2 FQGNSA. The junction had 5 bases not matched to a gene; V was cut back by 2 bases and J by 2 bases. CDR3 length: 16 residues. CDR3 coding DNA: TGTGCCAGCAGCTTAAATTTAGCGGGGGGGCCCTACGAGCAGTACTTC. It encodes CASSLNLAGGPYEQYF.

Regarding this clone: The sample has other DNA sequences that encode this CDR3 too. The chain is built from TRBV9 and TRBJ1-1; 7 positions match TRBD1. The junction had 4 bases not matched to a gene; V was cut back by 0 bases and J by 5 bases. Germline CDR1 and CDR2: SGDLS and YYNGEE. The CDR3 consists of 14 residues. For the CDR3, the DNA is TGTGCCAGCAGCGTAGGGCAGGGGGGAACTGAAGCTTTCTTT. Encoded protein: CASSVGQGGTEAFF.

This clone was picked up a small number of times. Mismatch with germline at one junction end may stem from a read error. The chain has TRBV4-1 and TRBJ2-2; D call uncertain. Germline CDR1 reads MGHRA; CDR2 reads YSYEKL. The CDR3 consists of 13 residues. CDR3 sequence (DNA): TGCGCCAGCAACCAAGATCAGGACGGGGAGCTGTTTTTT. Translating it yields CASNQDQDGELFF.

This clone has only a few counts. The chain combines TRBV23-1 with TRBJ2-1, with D uncertain. TRBV23-1 counts as an open reading frame of uncertain function. The CDR3 contains 12 residues. V lost 1 base and J 10 bases, leaving 8 bases between the germline ends. CDR3 nucleotide sequence: TGCGCCAGCAGTCAATGGGCACCCGAGCAGTTCTTC. This sequence encodes CASSQWAPEQFF.

This clone was observed a handful of times. The CDR3 sequence: CASSLGGTPPVDTQYF. The CDR3 region has the DNA TGTGCCAGCAGCTTAGGGGGGACACCCCCGGTAGATACGCAGTATTTT. The chain links TRBV7-8 to TRBJ2-3, with D perhaps matching TRBD1 (6 bases). CDR3 length: 16 amino acids. Per germline, CDR1 SGHVS and CDR2 FQNEAQ. V shed 1 base and J shed 5 bases, with 16 bases lying between them.

The genes are TRBV7-2 and TRBJ2-2; TRBD1 matches 8 bases. CDR1 and CDR2 (germline): SGHTA, FQGNSA. This CDR3 spans 15 amino acids. J lost 5 bases, V lost 5 bases, and 7 bases had no gene match. Here the CDR3 DNA reads TGTGCCAGCAGCCTAAGGACAGGGCGAACCGGGGAGCTGTTTTTT. This gives the protein CASSLRTGRTGELFF.